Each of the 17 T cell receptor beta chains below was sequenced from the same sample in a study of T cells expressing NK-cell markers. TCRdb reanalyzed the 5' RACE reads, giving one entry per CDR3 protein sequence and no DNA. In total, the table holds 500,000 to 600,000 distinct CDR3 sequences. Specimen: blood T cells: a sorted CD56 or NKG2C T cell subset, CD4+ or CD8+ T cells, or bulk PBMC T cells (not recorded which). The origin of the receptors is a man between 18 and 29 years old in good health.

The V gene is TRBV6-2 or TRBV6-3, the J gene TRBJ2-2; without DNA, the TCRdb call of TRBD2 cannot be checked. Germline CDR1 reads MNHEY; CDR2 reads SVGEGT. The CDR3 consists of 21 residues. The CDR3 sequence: CASSYQSRTSGRLGNTGELFF.

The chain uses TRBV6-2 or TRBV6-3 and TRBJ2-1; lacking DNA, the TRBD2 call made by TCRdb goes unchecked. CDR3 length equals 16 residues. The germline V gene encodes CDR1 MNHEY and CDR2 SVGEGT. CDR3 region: CASSYGAGSSYNEQFF.

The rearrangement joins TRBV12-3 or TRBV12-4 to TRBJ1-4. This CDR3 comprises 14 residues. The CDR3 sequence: CASSFGQQNEKLFF.

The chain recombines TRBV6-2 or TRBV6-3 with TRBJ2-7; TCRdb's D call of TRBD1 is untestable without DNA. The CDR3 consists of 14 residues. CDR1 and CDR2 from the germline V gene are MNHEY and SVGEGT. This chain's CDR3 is CASSRRGQGSWQYF.

The CDR3 here is CSARIETGMAYGYTF. V gene TRBV20-1 combines with J gene TRBJ1-2; the D call from TCRdb, TRBD1, cannot be confirmed without DNA. The CDR3 contains 15 residues. From germline, CDR1 is DFQATT and CDR2 SNEGSKA (reference sequence).

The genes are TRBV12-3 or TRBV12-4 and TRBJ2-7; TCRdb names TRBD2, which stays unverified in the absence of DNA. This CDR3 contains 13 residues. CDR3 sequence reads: CATSGTSGDEQYF.

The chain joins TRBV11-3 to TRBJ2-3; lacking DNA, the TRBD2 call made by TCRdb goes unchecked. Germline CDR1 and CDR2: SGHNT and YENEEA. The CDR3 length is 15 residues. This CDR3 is CASRVYSGSVDTQYF.

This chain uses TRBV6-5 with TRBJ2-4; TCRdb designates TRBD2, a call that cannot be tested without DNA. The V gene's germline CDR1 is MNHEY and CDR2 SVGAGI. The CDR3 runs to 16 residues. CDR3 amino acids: CASSLNGRPSKNIQYF.

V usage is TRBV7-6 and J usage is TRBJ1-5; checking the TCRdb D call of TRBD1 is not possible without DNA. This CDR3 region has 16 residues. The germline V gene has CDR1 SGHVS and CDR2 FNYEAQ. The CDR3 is CASSLGLGQGSQPQHF. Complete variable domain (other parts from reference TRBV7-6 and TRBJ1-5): GAGVSQSPRYKVTKRGQDVALRCDPISGHVSLYWYRQALGQGPEFLTYFNYEAQQDKSGLPNDRFSAERPEGSISTLTIQRTEQRDSAMYRCASSLGLGQGSQPQHFGDGTRLSIL.

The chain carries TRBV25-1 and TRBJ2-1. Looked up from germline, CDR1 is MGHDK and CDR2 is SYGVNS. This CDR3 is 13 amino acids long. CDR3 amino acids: CASSAGVSNEQFF.

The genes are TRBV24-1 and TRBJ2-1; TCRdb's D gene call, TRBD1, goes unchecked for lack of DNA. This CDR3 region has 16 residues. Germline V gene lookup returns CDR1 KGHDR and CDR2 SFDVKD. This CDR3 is CATSDRDSSSYNEQFF.

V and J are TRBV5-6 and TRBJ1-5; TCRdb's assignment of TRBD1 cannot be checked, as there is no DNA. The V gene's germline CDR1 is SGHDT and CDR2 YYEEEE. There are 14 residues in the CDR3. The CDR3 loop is CASSSGTGNSPQHF. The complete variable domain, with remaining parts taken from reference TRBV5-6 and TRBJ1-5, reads DAGVTQSPTHLIKTRGQQVTLRCSPKSGHDTVSWYQQALGQGPQFIFQYYEEEERQRGNFPDRFSGHQFPNYSSELNVNALLLGDSALYLCASSSGTGNSPQHFGDGTRLSIL.

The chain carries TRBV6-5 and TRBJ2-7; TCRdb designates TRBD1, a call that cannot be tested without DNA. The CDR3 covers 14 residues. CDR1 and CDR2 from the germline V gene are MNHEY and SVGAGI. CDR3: CASKPQGIPYEQYF.

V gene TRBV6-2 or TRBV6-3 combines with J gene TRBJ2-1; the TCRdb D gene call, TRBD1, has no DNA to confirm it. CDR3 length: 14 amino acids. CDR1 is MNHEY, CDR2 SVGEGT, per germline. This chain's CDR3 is CASSYDRSWSEQFF.

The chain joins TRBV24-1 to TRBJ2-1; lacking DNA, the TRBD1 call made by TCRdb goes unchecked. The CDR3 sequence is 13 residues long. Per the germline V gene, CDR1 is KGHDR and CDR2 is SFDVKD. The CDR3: CATSDRANGEQFF.

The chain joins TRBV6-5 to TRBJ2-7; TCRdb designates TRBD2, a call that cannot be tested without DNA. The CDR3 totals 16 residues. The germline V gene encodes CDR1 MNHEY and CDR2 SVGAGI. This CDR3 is CASSYVSTSGRGEQYF.

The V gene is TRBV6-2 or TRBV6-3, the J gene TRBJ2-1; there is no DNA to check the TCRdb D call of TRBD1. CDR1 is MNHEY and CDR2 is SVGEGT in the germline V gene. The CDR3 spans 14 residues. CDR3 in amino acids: CATLRGRSYNEQFF.